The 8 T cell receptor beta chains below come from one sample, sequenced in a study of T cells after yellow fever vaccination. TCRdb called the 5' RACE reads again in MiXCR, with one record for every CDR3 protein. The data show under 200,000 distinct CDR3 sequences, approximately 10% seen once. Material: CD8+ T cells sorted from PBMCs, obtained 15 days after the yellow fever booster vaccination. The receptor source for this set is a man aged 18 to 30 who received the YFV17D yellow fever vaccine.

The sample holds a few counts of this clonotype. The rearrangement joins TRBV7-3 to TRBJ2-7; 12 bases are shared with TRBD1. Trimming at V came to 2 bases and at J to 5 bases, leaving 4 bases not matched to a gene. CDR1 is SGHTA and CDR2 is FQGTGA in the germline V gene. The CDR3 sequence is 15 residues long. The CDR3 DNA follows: TGTGCCAGCAGCTTAGGGACAGGGGGCGCGGACGAGCAGTACTTC. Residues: CASSLGTGGADEQYF.

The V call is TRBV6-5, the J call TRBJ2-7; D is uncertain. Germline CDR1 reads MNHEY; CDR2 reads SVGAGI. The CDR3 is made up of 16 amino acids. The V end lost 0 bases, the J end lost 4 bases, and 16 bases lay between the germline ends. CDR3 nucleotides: TGTGCCAGCAGTTACTCCGGCAGGAATGGTAATTACGAGCAGTACTTC. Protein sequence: CASSYSGRNGNYEQYF.

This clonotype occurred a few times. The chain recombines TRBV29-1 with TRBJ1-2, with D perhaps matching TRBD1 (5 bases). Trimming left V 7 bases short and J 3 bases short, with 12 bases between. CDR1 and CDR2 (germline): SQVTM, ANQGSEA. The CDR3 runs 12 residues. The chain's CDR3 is CSAWDGDYGYTF. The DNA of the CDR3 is TGCAGCGCCTGGGACGGGGACTATGGCTACACCTTC.

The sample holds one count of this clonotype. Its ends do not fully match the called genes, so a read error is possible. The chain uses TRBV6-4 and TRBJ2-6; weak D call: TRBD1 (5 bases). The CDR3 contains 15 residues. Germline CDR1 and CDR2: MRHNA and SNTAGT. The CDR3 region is CASSDSYSGANVMTF. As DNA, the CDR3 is TGTGCCAGCAGTGACTCATACTCTGGGGCCAACGTCATGACTTTC.

CDR3 in amino acids: CASSPPLASRTDTQYF. The DNA for the CDR3 is TGTGCCAGCTCACCGCCACTAGCTTCGCGCACAGATACGCAGTATTTT. The rearrangement joins TRBV18 to TRBJ2-3, with D maybe TRBD2 (6 bases). Germline CDR1 and CDR2: KGHSH and LQKENI. The CDR3 is 16 amino acids. V was clipped by 3 bases and J by 1 base, with 14 bases between them.

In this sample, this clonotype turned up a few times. The CDR3 is CASSLAPPGTIYF. The DNA of the CDR3 is TGTGCCAGCAGCTTAGCCCCTCCGGGCACCATATATTTT. The chain has TRBV7-9 and TRBJ1-3; D is uncertain. The ends were cut back, 0 bases at V and 9 bases at J, with 9 bases in the middle. The germline CDR1 and CDR2 sequences are SEHNR and FQNEAQ (reference sequence). The CDR3 extends over 13 amino acids.

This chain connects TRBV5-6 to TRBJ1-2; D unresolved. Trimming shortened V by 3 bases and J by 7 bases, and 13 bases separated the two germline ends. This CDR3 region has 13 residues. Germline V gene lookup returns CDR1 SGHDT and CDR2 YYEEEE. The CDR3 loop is CASSSEAWSGYTF. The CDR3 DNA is TGTGCCAGCAGCTCCGAAGCCTGGAGTGGCTACACCTTC. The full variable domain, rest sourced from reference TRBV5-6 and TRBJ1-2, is DAGVTQSPTHLIKTRGQQVTLRCSPKSGHDTVSWYQQALGQGPQFIFQYYEEEERQRGNFPDRFSGHQFPNYSSELNVNALLLGDSALYLCASSSEAWSGYTFGSGTRLTVV.

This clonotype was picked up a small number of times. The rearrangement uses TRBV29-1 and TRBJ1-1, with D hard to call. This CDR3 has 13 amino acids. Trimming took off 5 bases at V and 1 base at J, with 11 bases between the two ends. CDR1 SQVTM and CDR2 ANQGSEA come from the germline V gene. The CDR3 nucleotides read TGCAGCGTTCTATGGCGGGAGAACACTGAAGCTTTCTTT. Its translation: CSVLWRENTEAFF.